This T cell receptor beta chain is drawn from a study of blood T cells in healthy people across ages. In regard to this clonotype: Its antigen is undetermined.

The ends were cut back, 6 bases at V and 1 base at J, with 9 bases in the middle. The CDR3 runs to 13 residues. Germline V gene lookup returns CDR1 ENHRY and CDR2 SYGVKD. The study recruited healthy Caucasian donors from Russia who were aged about 6 to 100. The authors extracted at least 5 micrograms of total RNA per sample. General study points: Measured against age, TCR beta diversity per million T cells decreased in a roughly linear manner.

PCR was performed a second time for about 7 to 11 cycles using a sample-barcoded 5' primer and a J-beta primer mix. Every individual sample yielded 2.5 million or more paired-end reads (each containing CDR3). TCRdb analysed the 5' RACE reads with MiXCR anew, one entry per CDR3 protein. The table includes 1.5 million to 1.9 million distinct CDR3 sequences, approximately 43% detected once. The sample taken for sequencing was blood. The rearrangement uses TRBV10-3 and TRBJ1-2, with a weak D call TRBD1 (6 bases). This receptor was identified in a woman aged 18-30 years in good health. CDR3 nucleotide sequence: TGTGCCATCAGCCGACAGGATAACTATGGCTACACCTTC. This translates into CAISRQDNYGYTF.